These T cell receptor beta chains were read from a single sample in a study of T-cell memory formation after mild COVID-19. TCRdb used MiXCR to reprocess the 5' RACE reads, holding one entry per CDR3 protein. The sample has about 560,000 distinct CDR3 sequences, about 20% seen once. The specimen was PBMCs or a T cell subset sorted from them (not recorded which). Receptor source: an adult woman who had mild COVID-19 (a few samples of this study predate the infection). Cell type and time point are not known. Both conserved end residues are part of each CDR3.

TRBJ1-2	TRBV25-1	CASSGNYGYTF
TRBJ2-5	TRBV5-1	CASSLELSYRTQYF
TRBJ1-1	TRBV7-9	CASSPRQSWGGRGSEAFF
TRBJ2-5	TRBV14	CASSHSYRGPSETQYF
TRBJ2-2	TRBV15	CATSRDPGGSGELFF
TRBJ1-1	TRBV7-6	CASSLVPPEDRIEDTEAFF
TRBJ2-7	TRBV24-1	CAIKPIRPYEQYF
TRBJ1-1	TRBV21-1	CASSKGRGGEAFF
TRBJ2-1	TRBV6-5	CASSYSGLFYNEQFF
TRBJ1-2	TRBV20-1	CSARRDGTWYGYTF
TRBJ1-2	TRBV11-3	CASSRDREHYGYTF
TRBJ1-1	TRBV7-2	CASSLRRTGMNTEAFF
TRBJ2-7	TRBV4-3	CASSQDKDVSYEQYF
TRBJ2-1	TRBV7-7	CASSMGSDPSNEQLF
TRBJ2-1	TRBV6-5	CASSLDRLLGGRYNEQFF
TRBJ2-5	TRBV6-2/TRBV6-3	CASTDGILETQYF
TRBJ2-1	TRBV7-3	CASSSGQGIKFF
TRBJ1-2	TRBV7-9	CASSFPSIRDYGYTF
TRBJ1-2	TRBV20-1	CSARPLREYGYTF
TRBJ2-3	TRBV5-1	CASSPTGVRWSDTQYF
TRBJ1-6	TRBV5-6	CASSLKGAYNSPLHF
TRBJ2-2	TRBV9	CASSVGLVDTGELFF
TRBJ2-3	TRBV7-6	CASSYAGDWVKTDTQYF
TRBJ2-1	TRBV5-5	CASSLEGQNFYNEQFF
TRBJ2-3	TRBV5-4	CASAPGGVATETDTQYF
TRBJ1-1	TRBV7-9	CASSPVSPSEGNTEAFF
TRBJ2-3	TRBV4-3	CASSQQGAGTDTQYF
TRBJ2-7	TRBV27	CASSPTLAGTLGQYF
TRBJ2-7	TRBV20-1	CSARGGMAKSGQYF
TRBJ1-1	TRBV7-3	CASSSVEARGSEAFF
TRBJ1-5	TRBV7-2	CASSLWGGGRGNQPQHF
TRBJ1-2	TRBV6-5	CASSTLSGLGYTF
TRBJ2-4	TRBV7-9	CASSPERLAGVKNIQYF
TRBJ2-1	TRBV5-6	CASSQTSAGYNEQFF
TRBJ2-5	TRBV29-1	CSVWDKGRETQYF
TRBJ2-7	TRBV19	CASSQGTGLAYEQYF
TRBJ1-2	TRBV5-1	CASSLVGQGDGGYTF
TRBJ2-3	TRBV6-2/TRBV6-3	CASEAGTFTDTQYF
TRBJ2-7	TRBV7-8	CASSFISVDEQYF
TRBJ2-7	TRBV27	CASSLTSGLIYEQYF
TRBJ2-3	TRBV12-3/TRBV12-4	CASSLWGGDTQYF
TRBJ1-2	TRBV4-3	CASSQDHAGRSEGYTF
TRBJ2-7	TRBV7-9	CASSPPGLAYEQYF
TRBJ2-1	TRBV20-1	CSARDRVESYNEQFF
TRBJ1-2	TRBV5-8	CASSLRQVLAAYTF
TRBJ2-7	TRBV24-1	CATSPAGPLDEQYF